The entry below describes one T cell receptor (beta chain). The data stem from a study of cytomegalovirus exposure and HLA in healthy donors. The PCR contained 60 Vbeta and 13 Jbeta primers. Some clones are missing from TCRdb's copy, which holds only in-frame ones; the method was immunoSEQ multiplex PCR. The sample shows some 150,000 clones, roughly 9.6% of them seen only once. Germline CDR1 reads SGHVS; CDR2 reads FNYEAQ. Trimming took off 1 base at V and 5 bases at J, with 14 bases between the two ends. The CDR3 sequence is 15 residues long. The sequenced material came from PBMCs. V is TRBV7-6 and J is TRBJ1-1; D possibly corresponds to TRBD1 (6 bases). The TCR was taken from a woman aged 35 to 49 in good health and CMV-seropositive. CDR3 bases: TGTGCCAGCAGCTTAGTTGGGGGCGCGGGTACTGAAGCTTTCTTT. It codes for CASSLVGGAGTEAFF.